This TCR beta chain is drawn from a study of T cells in tuberculosis (dated by TCRdb to 2016 to 2018). A note on the overall study: In the study, CD1B tetramers and high-throughput TCR immunosequencing were combined to characterize T cells specific for the mycobacterial lipid antigen glucose monomycolate (GMM). With 9 to 10 people per group, a South African clinical cohort compared IGRA-negative adolescents, IGRA-positive adolescents with latent tuberculosis, and adults with active tuberculosis.

The CDR3 runs 14 amino acids, cysteine and phenylalanine included. Only the CDR3 portion is preserved as DNA: 42 bases, with reading frame beginning at the first base. At the junction V is shortened by 5 bases and J by 2 bases; bases outside the gene matches: 6. The germline V gene (reference sequence) gives CDR1 as LNHNV and CDR2 as YYDKDF. A word on this clone: Its specific antigen is unknown. Base qualities are not at hand, and no much larger clone is one base apart.

Beyond this particular receptor, the publication reports: Active tuberculosis TCR-alpha repertoires showed smaller mean NN-distances to GMM-specific TCRs than IGRA-negative controls, suggesting clonal expansion of these TCRs. Clinical samples were selected based on which cryopreserved specimens were available, and the active tuberculosis cases were adults whereas the controls were adolescents. A classifier using the diverse GMM-specific repertoire reached about 90% accuracy (AUROC about 0.9), compared with approximately 73% accuracy using GEM motif frequencies. Smaller NN-distances were partly driven by shorter CDR3-alpha lengths in active tuberculosis patients, and statistical significance was not reached for the TCR-beta difference.

At study entry, a tuberculin skin test and the QuantiFERON-TB GOLD In-Tube IGRA were used to screen adolescents for latent tuberculosis infection. Unsorted cryopreserved PBMC were immunosequenced, covering on average around 100,000 T cells per clinical donor. Eleven high schools in the Worcester region of the Western Cape, South Africa, served as enrollment sites for adolescents aged 12 to 18 years. Some ten M. tuberculosis-infected adolescents and around ten uninfected adolescents were selected, with the two groups matched for age and sex. PBMC from adolescents were isolated by density centrifugation from freshly drawn heparinized blood and were then cryopreserved. TCR libraries were generated with the immunoSEQ multiplex PCR assay, using TCR-beta and/or TCR-alpha/delta assays for each sample. The amplified TCR libraries were sequenced using the Illumina high-throughput platform. As for how the authors treated the data: Clustering and dimensionality reduction relied on pairwise TCRdist distances among GMM-specific receptors from T cells that were either sorted ex vivo or expanded in vitro. The score assigned to each clinical repertoire was mean NN-distance, meaning the average TCRdist to the nearest 10% of tetramer-positive reference sequences. GEM TCR motif frequency was calculated as the fraction of unique TCRs that matched known GEM sequences in V/J usage and CDR3 length. Active tuberculosis was classified by linear discriminant analysis with leave-one-out cross-validation, implemented in scikit-learn. TCRdb holds this immuneACCESS table with in-frame rearrangements only. Some clones are missing; in checked studies, unresolved V genes explain under half, and the rest has no known cause. V and J calls and clone size follow that table, whereas D and trimming were derived from the DNA. The sample data list approximately 30,000 clones, and approximately 93% of these were observed just once. The top ten hold over 2% of the sample.

The sequence joins TRBV15 to TRBJ2-7, with 7 middle bases fitting TRBD1. Sequenced sample: PBMCs. The TCR originated in a donor aged 10 to 29 with latent tuberculosis or without tuberculosis infection. In nucleotide form, the sequence is TGTGCCACCAGCCAGAGGGGGCATCCCTACGAGCAGTACTTC. Its protein is CATSQRGHPYEQYF.